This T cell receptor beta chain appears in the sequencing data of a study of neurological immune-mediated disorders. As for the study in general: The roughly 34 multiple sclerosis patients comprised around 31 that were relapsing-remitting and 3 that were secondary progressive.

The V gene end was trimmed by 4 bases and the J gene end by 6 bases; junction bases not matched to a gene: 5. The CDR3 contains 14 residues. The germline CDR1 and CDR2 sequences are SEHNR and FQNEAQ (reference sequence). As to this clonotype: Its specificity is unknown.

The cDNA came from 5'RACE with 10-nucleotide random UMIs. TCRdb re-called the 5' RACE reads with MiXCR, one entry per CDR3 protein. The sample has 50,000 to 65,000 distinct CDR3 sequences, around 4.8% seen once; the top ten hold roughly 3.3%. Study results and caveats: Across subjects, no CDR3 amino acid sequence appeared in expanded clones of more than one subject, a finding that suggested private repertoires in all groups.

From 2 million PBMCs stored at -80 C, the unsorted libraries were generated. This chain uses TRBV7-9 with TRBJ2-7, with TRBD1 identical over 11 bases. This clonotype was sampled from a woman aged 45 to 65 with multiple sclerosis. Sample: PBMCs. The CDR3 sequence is CASSSAGTGGEQYV. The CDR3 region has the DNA TGTGCCAGCAGCTCCGCCGGGACAGGGGGCGAGCAGTACGTC.